The table lists the clone carrying this T cell receptor (beta chain) with a few counts. Its antigen is unknown. The sample belongs to a study of cytomegalovirus exposure and HLA in healthy donors. The donors were part of the validation cohort of 95 to 150 subjects. That cohort was separate from the first cohort, which comprised 666 subjects. Trimming cost V 7 bases and J 0 bases, with 16 bases left between them. CDR3 length: 15 residues. Germline V gene lookup returns CDR1 MDHEN and CDR2 SYDVKM. Using immunoSEQ multiplex PCR, the repertoire was profiled, and TCRdb retains in-frame clones only, with some absent. The sample lists approximately 220,000 clones, about 93% occurring once. Study conclusions and caveats: The authors confirmed in vitro that a few CMV-associated chains were specific for CMV antigens.

Sequenced material: PBMCs. The chain couples TRBV28 to TRBJ2-7, with a tentative D call TRBD2 (6 bases). The TCR originated in a woman aged 18-35 years in good health and CMV-seronegative. The CDR3 protein is CASTPTETSSYEQYF. The CDR3 DNA reads as TGTGCCAGCACCCCAACCGAGACTAGCTCCTACGAGCAGTACTTC.